This entry lists 30 T cell receptor beta chains sequenced from one sample in a study of cytomegalovirus exposure and HLA in healthy donors. The PCR made use of 60 Vbeta and 13 Jbeta primers. Assay: immunoSEQ multiplex PCR; the TCRdb copy retains only in-frame clones and omits some. The sample lists 150,000 to 170,000 clones, over 70% seen once, with 2.1% in the top ten. The sample consisted of PBMCs. The receptor source for this set is a man aged 25 to 40 in good health and CMV-seronegative.

This clone was counted once. The rearrangement joins TRBV4-2 to TRBJ2-3; 10 bases match TRBD2. CDR1 and CDR2 from the germline V gene are LGHNA and YNFKEQ. V was clipped by 0 bases and J by 5 bases; unmatched bases: 8. There are 17 residues in the CDR3. The CDR3 DNA reads as TGTGCCAGCAGCCAAGATAACGAGCGGGGGGGCGAAGATACGCAGTATTTT. It specifies CASSQDNERGGEDTQYF.

This chain joins TRBV27 and TRBJ1-4, with 11 bases lining up with TRBD1. CDR3 length: 16 residues. J gave up 7 bases and V 6 bases, and 10 bases lay outside the gene matches. Looked up from germline, CDR1 is MNHEY and CDR2 is SMNVEV (reference sequence). The CDR3 loop is CASRKGQGAIFEKLFF. CDR3 DNA: TGTGCCAGCAGAAAAGGACAGGGGGCAATTTTTGAAAAACTGTTTTTT.

The chain links TRBV19 to TRBJ2-3; 8 positions agree with TRBD1. The germline CDR1 and CDR2 sequences are LNHDA and SQIVND (reference sequence). V lost 7 bases to trimming and J lost 2 bases; unmatched junction nucleotides: 5. CDR3 size: 14 residues. The CDR3 sequence: CASMHRGITDTQYF. The CDR3 nucleotides read TGTGCCAGTATGCACAGGGGGATCACAGATACGCAGTATTTT.

The chain links TRBV7-8 to TRBJ2-7; a weak D match, TRBD1 (5 bases). Germline V gene data show CDR1 as SGHVS and CDR2 as FQNEAQ. V was trimmed by 1 base and J by 2 bases, leaving 12 bases between them. The CDR3 is 15 residues long. The CDR3 protein is CASSLGRASTYEQYF. CDR3 nucleotide sequence: TGTGCCAGCAGCTTAGGCAGGGCCTCGACCTACGAGCAGTACTTC.

The V and J genes are TRBV5-1 and TRBJ2-5; maybe TRBD1 (6 bases). The germline V gene has CDR1 SGHRS and CDR2 YFSETQ. The CDR3 contains 14 residues. V was clipped by 3 bases and J by 5 bases, with 14 bases between them. The CDR3 region is CASSSTPGDETQYF. The CDR3 region has the DNA TGCGCCAGCAGCTCCACTCCAGGGGATGAGACCCAGTACTTC.

In the case of this clone: Mismatch with germline at one junction end may stem from a read error. This chain uses TRBV2 with TRBJ1-2, with D unclear. Germline V gene lookup returns CDR1 SNHLY and CDR2 FYNNEI. CDR3 length: 10 amino acids. CDR3 nucleotides: TGTGCCAGCAGTGAAAGCCGGGTCTTCTTC. Translated, it gives CASSESRVFF. Full variable domain (rest looked up from reference TRBV2 and TRBJ1-2): EPEVTQTPSHQVTQMGQEVILRCVPISNHLYFYWYRQILGQKVEFLVSFYNNEISEKSEIFDDQFSVERPDGSNFTLKIRSTKLEDSAMYFCASSESRVFFGSGTRLTVV.

The V and J genes are TRBV27 and TRBJ2-7; perhaps TRBD1 as D (6 bases). The CDR3 sequence is 14 residues long. The germline gives CDR1 MNHEY, CDR2 SMNVEV (reference sequence). V lost 4 bases to trimming and J lost 2 bases, with 12 bases between them. The CDR3 spells CASSSPGTTYEQYF. CDR3 nucleotide sequence: TGTGCCAGCAGTTCCCCCGGGACAACCTACGAGCAGTACTTC.

V gene TRBV25-1 combines with J gene TRBJ2-7; possibly TRBD2 for D (6 bases). V lost 3 bases to trimming and J lost 1 base, with 19 bases between them. The CDR3 extends over 17 amino acids. The germline CDR1 and CDR2 sequences are MGHDK and SYGVNS. The CDR3 loop is CASSDKRRQGGSYEQYF. The CDR3 DNA follows: TGTGCCAGCAGTGATAAACGTAGGCAGGGAGGTTCCTACGAGCAGTACTTC.

The chain joins TRBV9 to TRBJ1-2; D is ambiguous. The CDR3 totals 15 residues. Trimming removed 0 bases at V and 0 bases at J, with 9 bases between. The germline CDR1 and CDR2 sequences are SGDLS and YYNGEE. Here the CDR3 reads CASSVGEAPNYGYTF. For the CDR3, the DNA is TGTGCCAGCAGCGTAGGCGAGGCACCTAACTATGGCTACACCTTC.

The J gene is TRBJ2-3, the V gene TRBV30; tentative D call: TRBD1 (6 bases). V lost 2 bases and J 2 bases, leaving 14 bases between the germline ends. Germline lookup yields CDR1 GTSNPN and CDR2 SVGIG (reference sequence). CDR3 size: 15 residues. The CDR3 coding sequence is TGTGCCTGGAGTTGGGACCCAGGGGTCACAGATACGCAGTATTTT. Translation: CAWSWDPGVTDTQYF.

The chain couples TRBV30 to TRBJ1-1, with 7 bases lining up with TRBD1. Germline CDR1 and CDR2: GTSNPN and SVGIG (reference sequence). CDR3 length equals 14 residues. The trim removed 5 bases at V and 0 bases at J, leaving 6 bases unmatched. This CDR3 reads CAWAWTGLNTEAFF. The CDR3 coding sequence is TGTGCCTGGGCCTGGACAGGATTGAACACTGAAGCTTTCTTT.

The V call is TRBV6-6, the J call TRBJ1-1; TRBD1 might be the D (6 bases). Germline CDR1 reads MNHNY; CDR2 reads SVGAGI (reference sequence). The CDR3 has 13 residues. Trimming removed 8 bases at V and 1 base at J, with 11 bases between. The CDR3 sequence: CASYRAENTEAFF. DNA for the CDR3: TGTGCCAGCTACAGGGCTGAGAACACTGAAGCTTTCTTT.

This clone was detected only once. The CDR3 DNA sequence: TGTGCCAGCAGCTTAGTAAACTCTGGGGCCAACGTCCTGACTTTC. Its protein is CASSLVNSGANVLTF. The chain couples TRBV7-2 to TRBJ2-6; unclear D gene. This CDR3 has 15 residues. Trimming stripped 1 base from V and 0 bases from J, with 4 bases between. CDR1 SGHTA and CDR2 FQGNSA come from the germline V gene.

The chain links TRBV21-1 to TRBJ1-1; the table gives TRBD1 as D, unverified against the DNA. TRBV21-1 counts as a pseudogene. This CDR3 region has 13 residues. Here the CDR3 DNA reads TGTGCCAGCAGTAAGGGGGTGAACACTGAAGCTTTCTTT. Translating gives CASSKGVNTEAFF.

This clone has a single count. The chain uses TRBV6-1 and TRBJ2-4, with D tentatively TRBD2 (5 bases). Trimming left V 4 bases short and J 10 bases short, with 11 bases between. The CDR3 spans 12 residues. Germline V gene sequence: CDR1 MNHNS, CDR2 SASEGT. The CDR3 reads CASSARSGIQYF. In DNA form, the CDR3 reads TGTGCCAGCAGTGCCAGGAGCGGAATTCAGTACTTC.

This clone was detected a few times. The V call is TRBV28, the J call TRBJ1-4, with TRBD1 as a possible D gene (6 bases). With 6 bases removed from V and 10 bases from J, the gap between germline ends came to 12 bases. Germline lookup yields CDR1 MDHEN and CDR2 SYDVKM. The CDR3 extends over 12 amino acids. The CDR3 sequence is CASSPGQLKLFF. CDR3 coding DNA: TGTGCCAGCAGCCCAGGACAGTTAAAACTGTTTTTT.

This chain uses TRBV14 with TRBJ2-7; TRBD1 might be the D (5 bases). The CDR3 has 14 amino acids. The V end lost 4 bases, the J end lost 0 bases, and 10 bases lay between the germline ends. The germline V gene has CDR1 SGHDN and CDR2 FVKESK. CDR3 residues: CASSLDSNSYEQYF. In nucleotides, the CDR3 is TGTGCCAGCAGCCTCGACAGTAACTCCTACGAGCAGTACTTC.

V usage is TRBV28 and J usage is TRBJ1-3; D is ambiguous. CDR3 length: 15 residues. V lost 6 bases and J 0 bases, leaving 12 bases between the germline ends. The germline gives CDR1 MDHEN, CDR2 SYDVKM. The CDR3 reads CASRSTGNSGNTIYF. The CDR3 DNA follows: TGTGCCAGCAGGTCTACCGGGAACTCTGGAAACACCATATATTTT.

The sample holds one count of this clone. This chain links TRBV2 with TRBJ2-5, with a tentative D call TRBD1 (6 bases). Trimming left V 4 bases short and J 1 base short, with 10 bases between. This CDR3 contains 14 residues. Germline V gives CDR1 SNHLY, CDR2 FYNNEI. The CDR3 DNA reads TGTGCCAGCAGTGTTTCCAGGGGCCAAGAGACCCAGTACTTC. It encodes CASSVSRGQETQYF. The full variable domain, with the rest looked up from reference TRBV2 and TRBJ2-5, is EPEVTQTPSHQVTQMGQEVILRCVPISNHLYFYWYRQILGQKVEFLVSFYNNEISEKSEIFDDQFSVERPDGSNFTLKIRSTKLEDSAMYFCASSVSRGQETQYFGPGTRLLVL.

This clone was seen only a few times. This chain joins TRBV4-1 and TRBJ2-3; D gene unclear. With 1 base removed from V and 4 bases from J, the gap between germline ends came to 12 bases. Germline lookup yields CDR1 MGHRA and CDR2 YSYEKL. The CDR3 extends over 15 amino acids. CDR3 sequence reads: CASSQVAGGADTQYF. For the CDR3, the DNA is TGCGCCAGCAGCCAAGTCGCCGGCGGTGCAGATACGCAGTATTTT.

This sequence joins TRBV5-1 and TRBJ2-2; a possible D gene is TRBD2 (6 bases). Germline CDR1 and CDR2: SGHRS and YFSETQ. Trimming left V 3 bases short and J 4 bases short, with 13 bases between. The CDR3 has 15 amino acids. Here the CDR3 reads CASSYFNGGTGELFF. The CDR3 DNA follows: TGCGCCAGCAGCTATTTCAACGGGGGCACCGGGGAGCTGTTTTTT.

This clone was counted between two and nine times. This rearrangement joins TRBV28 to TRBJ1-1; D not certain. The germline CDR1 and CDR2 sequences are MDHEN and SYDVKM. The CDR3 spans 14 residues. The germline V and J ends were trimmed by 3 bases and 1 base, with 9 bases remaining between them. This CDR3 is CASSFPRRNTEAFF. The CDR3 DNA follows: TGTGCCAGCAGTTTTCCTAGAAGGAACACTGAAGCTTTCTTT.

This clone was recorded once. CDR3 sequence (DNA): TGTGCCAGCAGCTTAGGGTCCCACATTATAACCTACGAGCAGTACTTC. As protein: CASSLGSHIITYEQYF. V usage is TRBV7-6 and J usage is TRBJ2-7; D gene ambiguous. Between the trimmed V and J ends, which lost 1 base and 2 bases, there was a span of 15 bases. Germline CDR1 and CDR2: SGHVS and FNYEAQ. The CDR3 extends over 16 amino acids.

On this clone: At one boundary the junction diverges from the germline segment, which might be a read error. This chain connects TRBV7-9 to TRBJ1-6, with D possibly being TRBD1 (5 bases). Germline CDR1 and CDR2: SEHNR and FQNEAQ (reference sequence). The CDR3 consists of 12 residues. The DNA for the CDR3 is TGTTCCAGCAGCCGGGGGAATTCACCCCTCCACTTT. Protein: CSSSRGNSPLHF.

The CDR3 sequence is CASSFGAAGDYEQYF. The CDR3 region has the DNA TGTGCCAGCAGTTTTGGGGCAGCAGGGGACTACGAGCAGTACTTC. This chain links TRBV28 with TRBJ2-7, with a weak D call TRBD1 (6 bases). V dropped 3 bases and J dropped 3 bases, with 15 bases sitting between them. This CDR3 has 15 amino acids. CDR1 and CDR2 (germline): MDHEN, SYDVKM.

The chain is built from TRBV6-6 and TRBJ2-1, with a weak D call TRBD2 (7 bases). The CDR3 length is 15 residues. V was shortened by 0 bases and J by 7 bases, with 13 bases between the two germline ends. Per the germline V gene, CDR1 is MNHNY and CDR2 is SVGAGI (reference sequence). In DNA form, the CDR3 reads TGTGCCAGCAGTTACTCGGGGGGGGGCCAGAATGAGCAGTTCTTC. Its protein product is CASSYSGGGQNEQFF.

This sequence joins TRBV9 and TRBJ2-7; 10 bases align to TRBD1. CDR1 is SGDLS, CDR2 YYNGEE, per germline. This CDR3 spans 15 amino acids. Losses at the gene ends were 3 bases for V and 4 bases for J; bases not matched to a gene: 7. The CDR3 region is CASSADRGRGYEQYF. The CDR3 bases are TGTGCCAGCAGCGCCGACAGGGGGCGAGGTTACGAGCAGTACTTC.

The chain employs TRBV19 and TRBJ2-7, with D tentatively TRBD2 (6 bases). CDR1 and CDR2 from the germline V gene are LNHDA and SQIVND (reference sequence). Trimming stripped 5 bases from V and 2 bases from J, with 10 bases between. The CDR3 has 13 amino acids. The DNA for the CDR3 is TGTGCCAGTAGTCCGGGGAGGCCCTACGAGCAGTACTTC. Its protein is CASSPGRPYEQYF. The full variable domain, its missing parts supplied by reference TRBV19 and TRBJ2-7, is DGGITQSPKYLFRKEGQNVTLSCEQNLNHDAMYWYRQDPGQGLRLIYYSQIVNDFQKGDIAEGYSVSREKKESFPLTVTSAQKNPTAFYLCASSPGRPYEQYFGPGTRLTVT.

This rearrangement joins TRBV5-1 to TRBJ1-2, with D hard to call. In germline, CDR1 is SGHRS, CDR2 YFSETQ. This CDR3 spans 13 amino acids. Trimming shortened V by 5 bases and J by 4 bases, and 12 bases separated the two germline ends. The CDR3 nucleotides read TGCGCCAGCAGGCCTGACGGACTCTATGGCTACACCTTC. Residues: CASRPDGLYGYTF.

The chain couples TRBV28 to TRBJ2-7; 7 bases match TRBD1. Per the germline V gene, CDR1 is MDHEN and CDR2 is SYDVKM. After removal of 5 bases from V and 2 bases from J, the junction contained 6 bases not matched to a gene. The CDR3 consists of 14 residues. This chain's CDR3 is CASSPETGTYEQYF. The CDR3 DNA sequence: TGTGCCAGCAGTCCGGAGACAGGGACCTACGAGCAGTACTTC.